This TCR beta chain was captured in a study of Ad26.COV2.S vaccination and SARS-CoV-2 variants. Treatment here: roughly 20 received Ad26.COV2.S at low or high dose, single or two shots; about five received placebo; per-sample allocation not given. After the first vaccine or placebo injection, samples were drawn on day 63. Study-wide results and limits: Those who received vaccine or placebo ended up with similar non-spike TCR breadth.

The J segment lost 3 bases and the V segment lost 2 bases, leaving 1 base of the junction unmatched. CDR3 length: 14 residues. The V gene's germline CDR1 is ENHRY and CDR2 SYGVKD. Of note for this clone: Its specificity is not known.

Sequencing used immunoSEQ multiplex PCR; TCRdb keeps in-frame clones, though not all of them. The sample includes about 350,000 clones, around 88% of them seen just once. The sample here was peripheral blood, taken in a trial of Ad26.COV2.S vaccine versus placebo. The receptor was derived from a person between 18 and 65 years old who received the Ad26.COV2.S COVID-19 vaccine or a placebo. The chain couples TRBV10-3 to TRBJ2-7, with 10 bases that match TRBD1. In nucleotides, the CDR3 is TGTGCCATCAGTGAGGGACAGGGGGTCTACGAGCAGTACTTC. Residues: CAISEGQGVYEQYF.